These 2 T cell receptor beta chains share one sample of origin, sequenced in a study of blood T cell repertoires in COVID-19. Some clones are missing from TCRdb's copy, which holds only in-frame ones; the method was immunoSEQ multiplex PCR. Of 250,000 to 350,000 clones in the sample, roughly 85% were seen once. Sequenced sample: PBMCs or T cells enriched from blood (not recorded which). All receptors derive from a woman aged 25 to 39 who had recovered from COVID-19.

The CDR3 sequence is CASSPGIGTSVETQYF. In DNA, the CDR3 is TGTGCCAGCAGCCCCGGAATCGGGACTAGCGTTGAGACCCAGTACTTC. This rearrangement joins TRBV5-4 to TRBJ2-5, with 10 nucleotides matching TRBD2. V lost 4 bases to trimming and J lost 5 bases; unmatched junction nucleotides: 11. This CDR3 contains 16 residues. Germline lookup yields CDR1 SGHNT and CDR2 YYREEE (reference sequence).

The chain combines TRBV5-1 with TRBJ1-4; 11 positions agree with TRBD1. The CDR3 has 16 amino acids. Trimming took 2 bases from V and 4 from J; bases not matched to a gene: 4. The germline V gene has CDR1 SGHRS and CDR2 YFSETQ. CDR3 bases: TGCGCCAGCAGCTTTTTCGGGACAGGGGGTAATGAAAAACTGTTTTTT. Translation: CASSFFGTGGNEKLFF.